Included here is one T cell receptor beta chain sequence, with context. This specimen comes from a study of blood T cell repertoires in COVID-19. Study at large: T cells, B-cell-depleted T cells, or PBMCs provided the cDNA or gDNA that served as material.

In the authors' methods: Cell counts per sample came from amplifying reference gene primers. Clones were sequenced by immunoSEQ multiplex PCR, and TCRdb holds only the in-frame ones, with some missing. V and J calls and clone size are copied from that table; D and trimming were computed from the DNA. The data show roughly 200,000 clones, 75% to 85% seen once. V lost 4 bases and J 7 bases, leaving 11 bases between the germline ends. Germline V gene lookup returns CDR1 ENHRY and CDR2 SYGVKD. The CDR3 is made up of 13 amino acids. The V gene is TRBV10-3, the J gene TRBJ1-5, with D perhaps matching TRBD1 (6 bases). Material for sequencing was peripheral blood. This sequence was found in a middle-aged woman with COVID-19, enrolled during active disease. Here the CDR3 reads CAISARGEQPQHF. As DNA, the CDR3 is TGTGCCATCAGTGCCAGGGGTGAACAGCCCCAGCATTTT.